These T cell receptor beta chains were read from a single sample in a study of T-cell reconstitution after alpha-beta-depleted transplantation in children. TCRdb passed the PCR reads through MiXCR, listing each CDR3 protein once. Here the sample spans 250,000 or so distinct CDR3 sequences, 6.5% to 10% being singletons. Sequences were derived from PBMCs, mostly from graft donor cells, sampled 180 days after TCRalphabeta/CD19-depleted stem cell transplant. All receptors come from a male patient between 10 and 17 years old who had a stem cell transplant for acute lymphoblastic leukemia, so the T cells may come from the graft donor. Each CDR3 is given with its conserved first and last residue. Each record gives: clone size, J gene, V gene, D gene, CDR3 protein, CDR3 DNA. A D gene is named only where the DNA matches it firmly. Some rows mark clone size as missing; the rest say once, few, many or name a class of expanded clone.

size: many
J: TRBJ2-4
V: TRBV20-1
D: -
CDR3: CSGSGGAKNIQYF
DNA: TGCAGTGGGTCAGGGGGGGCCAAAAACATTCAGTACTTC

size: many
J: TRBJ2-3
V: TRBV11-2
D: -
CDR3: CASSLAPEADTQYF
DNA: TGTGCCAGCAGCTTAGCACCAGAGGCAGATACGCAGTATTTT

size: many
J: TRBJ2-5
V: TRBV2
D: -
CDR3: CASNWLAKETQYF
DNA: TGTGCCAGCAATTGGCTAGCTAAAGAGACCCAGTACTTC

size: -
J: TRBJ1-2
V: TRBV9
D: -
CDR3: CASSVAGTDNYGYTF
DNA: TGTGCCAGCAGCGTAGCGGGGACTGACAACTATGGCTACACCTTC

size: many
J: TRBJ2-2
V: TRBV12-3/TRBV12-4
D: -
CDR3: CASSLSQGQNTGELFF
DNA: TGTGCCAGCAGTTTGTCCCAGGGACAGAACACCGGGGAGCTGTTTTTT

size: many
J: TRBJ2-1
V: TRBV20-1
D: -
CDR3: CSARTSTSSYNEQFF
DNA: TGCAGTGCTAGAACTAGCACGAGCTCCTACAATGAGCAGTTCTTC

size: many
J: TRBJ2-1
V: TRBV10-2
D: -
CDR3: CASIPAGASYNEQFF
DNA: TGCGCCAGCATACCGGCAGGGGCGTCCTACAATGAGCAGTTCTTC

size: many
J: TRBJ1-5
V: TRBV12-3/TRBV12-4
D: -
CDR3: CASSLEASPNQPQHF
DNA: TGTGCCAGTTCCCTGGAGGCCAGCCCCAATCAGCCCCAGCATTTT

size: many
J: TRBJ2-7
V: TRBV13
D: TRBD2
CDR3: CASSRVAGSSYEQYF
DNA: TGTGCCAGCAGCCGTGTAGCGGGGAGCTCCTACGAGCAGTACTTC

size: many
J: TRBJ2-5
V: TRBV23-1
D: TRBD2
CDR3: CASSQTDAGIGLRGEETQYF
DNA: TGCGCCAGCAGTCAGACCGACGCAGGCATCGGACTGCGGGGGGAAGAGACCCAGTACTTC

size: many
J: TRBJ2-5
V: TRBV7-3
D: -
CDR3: CASSSARGWGVQETQYF
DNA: TGTGCCAGCAGCTCGGCCCGGGGGTGGGGGGTCCAAGAGACCCAGTACTTC

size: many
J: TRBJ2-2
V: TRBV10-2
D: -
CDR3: CASRESGELFF
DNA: TGCGCCAGCAGGGAGAGCGGGGAGCTGTTTTTT

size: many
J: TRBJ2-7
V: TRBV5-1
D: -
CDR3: CASSSLGGEQYF
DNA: TGCGCCAGCAGCTCCCTCGGGGGCGAGCAGTACTTC

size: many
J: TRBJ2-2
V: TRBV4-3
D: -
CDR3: CASSRSGGELFF
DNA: TGCGCCAGCAGCCGGTCCGGTGGGGAGCTGTTTTTT

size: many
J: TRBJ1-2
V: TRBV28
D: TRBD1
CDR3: CASSLYPGTGWRGYTF
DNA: TGTGCCAGCAGTCTATACCCCGGGACAGGGTGGCGTGGCTACACCTTC

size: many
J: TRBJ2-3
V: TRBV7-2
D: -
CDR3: CASSFWRAPSTDTQYF
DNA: TGTGCCAGCAGCTTTTGGAGGGCTCCGTCGACAGATACGCAGTATTTT

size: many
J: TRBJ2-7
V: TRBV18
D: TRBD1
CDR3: CASSLSGTGGMEQYF
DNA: TGTGCCAGCTCACTTTCCGGGACAGGGGGGATGGAGCAGTACTTC

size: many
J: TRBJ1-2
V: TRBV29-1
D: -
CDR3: CSVEGDGRSGDGYTF
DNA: TGCAGCGTTGAGGGGGACGGTCGGTCAGGGGATGGCTACACCTTC

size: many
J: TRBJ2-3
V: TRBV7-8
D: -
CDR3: CASRAGPNTDTQYF
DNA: TGTGCCAGCAGGGCGGGGCCAAACACAGATACGCAGTATTTT

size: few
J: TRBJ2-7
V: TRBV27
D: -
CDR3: CAVSDWNLHEQYF
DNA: TGTGCCGTTTCTGACTGGAACCTTCACGAGCAGTACTTC